This T cell receptor (beta chain) was sequenced in a study of T cells in Graves' hyperthyroidism and ophthalmopathy. Study background: Peripheral blood was secured at the point of initial diagnosis, before any treatment. Notes on the study in general: Ophthalmopathy was identified by the model a median about 6.4 months ahead of onset. Most thyroid clonotypes expanded above 0.001 were also detected in blood.

This clonotype was observed at least ten times. Its antigen remains unknown. If no ophthalmopathy progression occurred within 18 months, Graves' hyperthyroidism was stable. Amplification targeted TCR beta CDR3 regions from RNA transcripts. The TCR CDR3 first-round RT-PCR relied on the HTBI primer set. MiXCR, applied by TCRdb to the multiplex PCR reads, yields one record per CDR3 protein. The data contain 370,000 or so distinct CDR3 sequences, 25% of them singletons. Trimming took 7 bases from V and 10 from J, leaving 22 bases between them. This CDR3 comprises 14 residues. Germline CDR1 SNHLY, CDR2 FYNNEI.

The chain joins TRBV2 to TRBJ2-5, with D hard to call. The sequenced sample consisted of blood. This TCR was recovered from a man aged 50 to 60 with Graves' hyperthyroidism. The CDR3 region is CASIDVITGVGQYF. CDR3 coding DNA: TGTGCCAGCATTGACGTGATAACTGGAGTCGGCCAGTACTTC.